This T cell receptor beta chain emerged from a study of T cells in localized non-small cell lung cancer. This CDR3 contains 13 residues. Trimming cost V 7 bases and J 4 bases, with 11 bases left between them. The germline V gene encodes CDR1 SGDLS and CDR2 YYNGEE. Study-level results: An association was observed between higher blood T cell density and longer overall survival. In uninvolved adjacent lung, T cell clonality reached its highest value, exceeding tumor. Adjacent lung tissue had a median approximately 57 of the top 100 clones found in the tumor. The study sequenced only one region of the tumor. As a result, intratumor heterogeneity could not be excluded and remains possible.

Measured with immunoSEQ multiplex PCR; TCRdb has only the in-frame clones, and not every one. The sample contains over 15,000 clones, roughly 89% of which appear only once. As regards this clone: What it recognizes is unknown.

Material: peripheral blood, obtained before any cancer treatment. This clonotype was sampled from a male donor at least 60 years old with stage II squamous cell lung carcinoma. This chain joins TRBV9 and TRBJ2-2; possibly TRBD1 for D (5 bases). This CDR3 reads CASRRGSTGELFF. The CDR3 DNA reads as TGTGCCAGCCGAAGGGGCAGCACCGGGGAGCTGTTTTTT.